Presented here are 3 T cell receptor beta chains from one specimen sequenced in a study of cytomegalovirus exposure and HLA in healthy donors. The repertoire was sequenced with immunoSEQ multiplex PCR; TCRdb's copy has only in-frame clones and lacks some. Counted here are 120,000 to 150,000 clones, around 87% occurring once; the ten biggest clones make up roughly 10%. Sequencing was performed on PBMCs. The receptors originated from a man younger than 35 in good health and CMV-seropositive.

The chain couples TRBV9 to TRBJ2-1; TRBD2 matches 12 bases. Losses at the gene ends were 4 bases for V and 4 bases for J; bases not matched to a gene: 9. Germline lookup yields CDR1 SGDLS and CDR2 YYNGEE. The CDR3 has 17 residues. DNA of the CDR3: TGTGCCAGCAGCTCCCGGACTAGCGGGAACCAGTACAATGAGCAGTTCTTC. It specifies CASSSRTSGNQYNEQFF.

This chain connects TRBV6-4 to TRBJ1-3; D unclear. V was pared by 2 bases and J by 0 bases, with 8 bases between. This CDR3 has 15 residues. Germline CDR1 and CDR2: MRHNA and SNTAGT. DNA of the CDR3: TGTGCCAGCAGTGACACCAGTTCCTCTGGAAACACCATATATTTT. This sequence encodes CASSDTSSSGNTIYF.

This clone was observed a few times. The gene calls are TRBV30 and TRBJ1-1; D uncertain. This CDR3 region has 12 residues. Trimming left V 0 bases short and J 10 bases short, with 12 bases between. The germline gives CDR1 GTSNPN, CDR2 SVGIG (reference sequence). CDR3 sequence (DNA): TGTGCCTGGAGTGTACGCGGTTCTCTAGCTTTCTTT. It specifies CAWSVRGSLAFF.